These T cell receptor beta chains were read from a single sample in a study of blood T cell repertoires in COVID-19. Produced via immunoSEQ multiplex PCR; TCRdb's table is partial and in-frame only. This sample carries roughly 71,000 clones, more than 70% of them seen once, and the ten largest clones take 8.5% to 10%. Specimen: peripheral blood. These receptors came from a man aged 50 or older with active COVID-19. The CDR3 runs from the conserved cysteine through the conserved F or W. The order of the fields is CDR3 DNA, CDR3 protein, clone size, V gene, D gene, J gene. A D gene is named only where the DNA matches it firmly. Size is omitted from some rows. Given values are once, few, many or a class for expanded clones.

TGTGCCAGCAGCCCGGGACAGCTTACAATGAAAGTGCAGTTCTTC	CASSPGQLTMKVQFF	NA	TRBV27	TRBD1	TRBJ2-1
TGTGCCAGCAGCTCCCAAGACACGTATGGCTACACCTTC	CASSSQDTYGYTF	NA	TRBV13	NA	TRBJ1-2
TGTGCCTCTACAGGGTATGGCTACACCTTC	CASTGYGYTF	NA	TRBV30	NA	TRBJ1-2
TGTGCCAGCAGCTTACAGGGGGCATCTGGAAACACCATATATTTT	CASSLQGASGNTIYF	NA	TRBV7-9	TRBD1	TRBJ1-3
TGTGCCAGCAGTTTAATTGACAGATACACCGGGGAGCTGTTTTTT	CASSLIDRYTGELFF	NA	TRBV28	NA	TRBJ2-2
TGTGCCAGCAGCCAAGACCCTGTCCCGGGGGGCTACACCTTC	CASSQDPVPGGYTF	NA	TRBV4-2	NA	TRBJ1-2
TGTGCCAGCAGAAGACTCGCGGAGACAGATACGCAGTATTTT	CASRRLAETDTQYF	NA	TRBV27	NA	TRBJ2-3
TGTGCCAGCAGCCGTAGGGAGGGCGGCACAGATACGCAGTATTTT	CASSRREGGTDTQYF	NA	TRBV6-6	TRBD2	TRBJ2-3
TGTGCCTCCAGACTAGCGGGAGGGCGGGAGACCCAGTACTTC	CASRLAGGRETQYF	NA	TRBV19	TRBD2	TRBJ2-5
TGTGCCAGCAGCCCCGACAGGGGCGGTGAAAAACTGTTTTTT	CASSPDRGGEKLFF	NA	TRBV2	TRBD1	TRBJ1-4
TGTGCCATCAGTGAGGAGCAATCTGCAACTAATGAAAAACTGTTTTTT	CAISEEQSATNEKLFF	NA	TRBV10-3	NA	TRBJ1-4
TGTGCCTGGAGTGATCCCCTAGATACGCAGTATTTT	CAWSDPLDTQYF	once	TRBV30	NA	TRBJ2-3
TGCGCCAGCAGCCACACCCTATCAATGATAAATCAGCCCCAGCATTTT	CASSHTLSMINQPQHF	NA	TRBV4-1	NA	TRBJ1-5
TGTGCCAGCCGCCCAGGGGGAACCGGGGAGCTGTTTTTT	CASRPGGTGELFF	NA	TRBV12-3/TRBV12-4	TRBD1	TRBJ2-2
TGTGCCAGTAAACGCGCCGGGACAGCGACCTACAATGAGCAGTTCTTC	CASKRAGTATYNEQFF	NA	TRBV28	TRBD1	TRBJ2-1
TGTGCCAGACTTGCAGGACTTGGGGCCAACGTCCTGACTTTC	CARLAGLGANVLTF	NA	TRBV19	NA	TRBJ2-6
TGTGCCAGCAGCCCCCTTGGGGGCGGAGCGGGGGGGTACAATGAGCAGTTCTTC	CASSPLGGGAGGYNEQFF	NA	TRBV7-2	TRBD2	TRBJ2-1